This T cell receptor (beta chain) was sequenced for a study of tumor and adjacent non-tumor tissue in lung cancer. This sample's RNA came from whole unsorted tissue. Comments on this clonotype: A much larger clone differs by one base, so this may be a read error.

A modified ARM-PCR protocol with three rounds of nested PCR amplified TCRbeta. TCRdb passed the multiplex PCR reads through MiXCR, listing each CDR3 protein once. The sample carries 75,000 to 95,000 distinct CDR3 sequences, roughly 72% recorded once. The sample was lung tumor tissue. The receptor's source is a woman between 35 and 50 years old with non-small cell lung cancer.

The DNA for the CDR3 is TGTGCCAACAGTCCTAGCGGGATCTCCTACGAGCAGTACTTC. Encoded protein: CANSPSGISYEQYF. The chain joins TRBV28 to TRBJ2-7; 9 bases are shared with TRBD2. The CDR3 is 14 residues long. Germline V gene sequence: CDR1 MDHEN, CDR2 SYDVKM.